The rows below give T cell receptor beta chains drawn from one sample of a study of OX40 agonist ivuxolimab in advanced cancers. Assay: immunoSEQ multiplex PCR; the TCRdb copy retains only in-frame clones and omits some. The sample contains 35,000 to 45,000 clones, around 90% of which appear only once. The input for sequencing was CD4+ or CD8+ T cells sorted from blood, taken in a trial of the OX40 agonist ivuxolimab. The receptors originated from an adult with an advanced solid tumor such as melanoma, head and neck, liver or kidney cancer. The CDR3 runs from the conserved cysteine through the conserved F or W. The D gene is left open where the match is weak. A clone size is listed for some rows: how often the clone was seen (once, few, many), or a class if it is expanded.

-	TRBV15	TRBJ2-7	-	TGTGCCACCAGCGGAGACACCCCGAATAAGGAGCAGTACTTC	CATSGDTPNKEQYF
-	TRBV27	TRBJ2-5	-	TGTGCCAGCAGTTCCCCGCGTACAGGGTTGAAGACCCAGTACTTC	CASSSPRTGLKTQYF
-	TRBV4-1	TRBJ1-1	-	TGCGCCAGCACTTTTCGCCGGACAGTGAACACTGAAGCTTTCTTT	CASTFRRTVNTEAFF
-	TRBV27	TRBJ1-4	-	TGTGCCAGCAGTTTTATCCCCCCCGGGAAACTGTTTTTT	CASSFIPPGKLFF
-	TRBV4-3	TRBJ2-7	-	TGCGCCAGCAGCCTTTCCCTAGGGGGATACGAGCAGTACTTC	CASSLSLGGYEQYF
-	TRBV27	TRBJ2-3	TRBD2	TGTGCCAGCAGTCCTCGGACTAGCGGGTTGACAGATACGCAGTATTTT	CASSPRTSGLTDTQYF
-	TRBV25-1	TRBJ2-1	-	TGTGCCAGCAGTCGGGACGGCTCCTACAATGAGCAGTTCTTC	CASSRDGSYNEQFF
-	TRBV11-2	TRBJ1-4	-	TGTGCCAGCAGCTTAGGTTTCCTAACAACTAATGAAAAACTGTTTTTT	CASSLGFLTTNEKLFF
-	TRBV6-1	TRBJ2-7	-	TGTGCCAGCAGTGCCGACAGAGAATACGAGCAGTACTTC	CASSADREYEQYF
-	TRBV4-3	TRBJ1-4	-	TGCGCCAGCAGCCAATTAATGCGGGAAAAACTGTTTTTT	CASSQLMREKLFF
-	TRBV4-1	TRBJ2-3	-	TGCGCCAGCAGCCACAGTACAGCGACAAACACAGATACGCAGTATTTT	CASSHSTATNTDTQYF
-	TRBV7-9	TRBJ1-1	-	TGTGCCAGCAGCAGACCACAGGGCTTCACTGAAGCTTTCTTT	CASSRPQGFTEAFF
once	TRBV5-4	TRBJ2-6	TRBD1	TGTGCCAGCAGCGCCGGGACAGGGGTAGGTGGGGCCAACGTCCTGACTTTC	CASSAGTGVGGANVLTF
-	TRBV2	TRBJ2-7	TRBD2	TGTGCCAGCAGTGAGGGCCTAGCGGGAGGAGGGTACGAGCAGTACTTC	CASSEGLAGGGYEQYF
-	TRBV7-9	TRBJ2-5	-	TGTGCCAGCAATCTCGGAGGAGGCCCGGGGACCCAGTACTTC	CASNLGGGPGTQYF
-	TRBV7-8	TRBJ2-7	-	TGTGCCAGCAGCTTAGGGGGCGGAGGGACAGATGCCTACGAGCAGTACTTC	CASSLGGGGTDAYEQYF
-	TRBV7-2	TRBJ2-1	-	TGTGCCAGCAGCTTAGGAGGGGCCTATGAGCAGTTCTTC	CASSLGGAYEQFF
once	TRBV19	TRBJ2-7	TRBD1	TGTGCCAGTAGTCCCCGGGACAGAAGCTCCTACGAGCAGTACTTC	CASSPRDRSSYEQYF
-	TRBV29-1	TRBJ2-7	TRBD2	TGCAGCGTTGTCCCTAGCGGGAGCTTTTACGAGCAGTACTTC	CSVVPSGSFYEQYF
-	TRBV29-1	TRBJ2-7	-	TGCAGCGTTGATGAGGGTTCCTACGAGCAGTACTTC	CSVDEGSYEQYF
-	TRBV28	TRBJ2-7	TRBD1	TGTGCCAGCAGTGATTCTGCGGGACAGGGAATCTCCTACGAGCAGTACTTC	CASSDSAGQGISYEQYF
-	TRBV5-4	TRBJ2-1	-	TGTGCCAGCAGCAGGGATAATGATGAGCAGTTCTTC	CASSRDNDEQFF
-	TRBV27	TRBJ1-2	TRBD1	TGTGCCAGCAGCCCCACAGGGGTCGGCTATGGCTACACCTTC	CASSPTGVGYGYTF
-	TRBV5-6	TRBJ2-7	TRBD1	TGTGCCAGCAGCCCCCTGGACAGGGACCACGAGCAGTACTTC	CASSPLDRDHEQYF
-	TRBV4-1	TRBJ1-5	-	TGCGCCAGCAGCCAAGATAGTGGGCTTAGCAATCAGCCCCAGCATTTT	CASSQDSGLSNQPQHF
-	TRBV29-1	TRBJ2-1	-	TGCAGCGCGCGGCCGAGCTCCTACAATGAGCAGTTCTTC	CSARPSSYNEQFF
-	TRBV19	TRBJ2-1	-	TGTGCCATACGGAGTGGGAATGAGCAGTTCTTC	CAIRSGNEQFF
-	TRBV6-4	TRBJ2-1	TRBD2	TGTGCCAGCAGTGAGGGACTAGCGGGAGATGAGCAGTTCTTC	CASSEGLAGDEQFF
-	TRBV6-1	TRBJ1-1	-	TGTGCCAGCAGTGAAGCGGGGGCCGGCACTGAAGCTTTCTTT	CASSEAGAGTEAFF
-	TRBV5-5	TRBJ2-5	-	TGTGCCAGCAGCTTGGAAAGGGGTGAGACCCAGTACTTC	CASSLERGETQYF
-	TRBV28	TRBJ1-1	-	TGTGCCAGCAGTCGCGGGGGAACTGAAGCTTTCTTT	CASSRGGTEAFF